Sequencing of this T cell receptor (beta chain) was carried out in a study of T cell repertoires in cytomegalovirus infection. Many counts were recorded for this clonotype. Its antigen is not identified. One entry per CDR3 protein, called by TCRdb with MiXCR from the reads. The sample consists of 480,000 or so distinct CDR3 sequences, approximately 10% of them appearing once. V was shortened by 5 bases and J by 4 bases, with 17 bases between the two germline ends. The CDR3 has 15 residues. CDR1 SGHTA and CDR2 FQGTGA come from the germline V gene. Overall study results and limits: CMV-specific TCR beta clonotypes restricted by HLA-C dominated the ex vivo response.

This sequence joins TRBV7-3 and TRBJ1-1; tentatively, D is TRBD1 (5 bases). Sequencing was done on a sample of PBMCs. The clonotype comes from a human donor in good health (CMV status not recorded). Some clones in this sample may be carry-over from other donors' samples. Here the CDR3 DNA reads TGTGCCAGCAGCCCGGCCGGGGACGAGGGCACTGAAGCTTTCTTT. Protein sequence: CASSPAGDEGTEAFF. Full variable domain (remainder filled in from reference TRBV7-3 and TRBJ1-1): GAGVSQTPSNKVTEKGKYVELRCDPISGHTALYWYRQSLGQGPEFLIYFQGTGAADDSGLPNDRFFAVRPEGSVSTLKIQRTERGDSAVYLCASSPAGDEGTEAFFGQGTRLTVV.